This T cell receptor beta chain was documented in a study of long-term antiretroviral therapy in people with HIV. Points from the study as a whole: HIV repertoires covered narrower CDR3 length ranges than controls did.

At the survey level, the v3.0 immunoSEQ assay was run. Assay: immunoSEQ multiplex PCR; the TCRdb copy retains only in-frame clones and omits some. The sample carries roughly 17,000 clones, 90% to 95% recorded once. Germline loops: CDR1 KGHSH, CDR2 LQKENI. The CDR3 spans 15 residues. Between the trimmed V and J ends, which lost 6 bases and 0 bases, there was a span of 12 bases. As regards this clone: Antigen: not known.

The gene calls are TRBV18 and TRBJ1-5; no definite D call. This clonotype was sampled from a man under 40 with HIV. Source: unsorted PBMCs, taken less than 12 years after starting antiretroviral therapy. CDR3 in DNA: TGTGCCAGCTCCCCAGGACGGAATAGCAATCAGCCCCAGCATTTT. It specifies CASSPGRNSNQPQHF.